The source of this T cell receptor (beta chain) is a study of T-cell memory formation after mild COVID-19. Unmatched junction bases numbered 8, after V lost 3 bases and J lost 2 bases. Germline CDR1 and CDR2: KGHDR and SFDVKD. CDR3 length: 16 amino acids. This clonotype was observed many times. TCRdb reanalysed the 5' RACE reads using MiXCR and keeps one entry per CDR3 protein. The table includes approximately 400,000 distinct CDR3 sequences, approximately 24% detected once. The sequenced sample consisted of PBMCs or a T cell subset sorted from them (not recorded which). The TCR originated in an adult woman who had mild COVID-19 (a few samples of this study predate the infection). Cell type and time point are not known. The chain recombines TRBV24-1 with TRBJ2-5, with 7 bases fitting TRBD1. The CDR3 DNA follows: TGTGCCACCAGTGATGCCGGGACAGACGTACAAGAGACCCAGTACTTC. Residues: CATSDAGTDVQETQYF.